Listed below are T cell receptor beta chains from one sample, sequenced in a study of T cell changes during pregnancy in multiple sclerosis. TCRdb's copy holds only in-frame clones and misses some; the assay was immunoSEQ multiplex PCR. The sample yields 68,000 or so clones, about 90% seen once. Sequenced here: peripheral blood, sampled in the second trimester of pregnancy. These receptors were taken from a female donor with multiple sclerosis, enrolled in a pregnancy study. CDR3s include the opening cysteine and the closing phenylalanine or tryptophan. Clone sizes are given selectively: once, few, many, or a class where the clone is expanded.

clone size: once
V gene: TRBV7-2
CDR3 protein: CASVRTRGLYEQYF

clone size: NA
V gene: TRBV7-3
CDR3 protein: CASSTGQGATGELFF

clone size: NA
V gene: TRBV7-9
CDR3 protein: CASSLPIGGGKYNEQFF

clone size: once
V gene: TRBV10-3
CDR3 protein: CAIREGGDQTEAFF

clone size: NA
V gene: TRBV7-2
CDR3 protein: CASSLNAVGTRSYNEQFF

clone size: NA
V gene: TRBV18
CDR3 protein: CASSAESNNYGYTF

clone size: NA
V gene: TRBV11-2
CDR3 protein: CASSLETGYSDGYTF

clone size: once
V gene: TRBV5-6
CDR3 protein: CASSLVGPGDEKLFF

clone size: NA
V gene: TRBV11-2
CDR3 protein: CASSLGANTEAFF

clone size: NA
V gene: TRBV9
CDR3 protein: CASSSARGGTDTQYF

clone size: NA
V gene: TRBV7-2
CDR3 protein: CASSLEGMGNIQYF

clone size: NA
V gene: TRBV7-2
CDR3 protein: CASSRQAGEQYF

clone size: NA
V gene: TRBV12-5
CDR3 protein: CASGFSGTGLGYTF

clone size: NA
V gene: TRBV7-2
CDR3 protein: CASSAGRGNTEAFF

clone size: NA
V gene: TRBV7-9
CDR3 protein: CASSSDRAAGNTIYF

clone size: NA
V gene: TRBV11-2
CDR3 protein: CASSPGQGYQPQHF

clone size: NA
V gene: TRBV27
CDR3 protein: CASSPNLGRASGANVLTF

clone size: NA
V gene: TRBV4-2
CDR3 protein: CASSQSLAGGPGKAETQYF

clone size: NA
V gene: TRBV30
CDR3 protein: CAWKKNRGAKGSNIQYF

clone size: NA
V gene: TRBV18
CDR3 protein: CASSPSTTHEQYF